These 5 T cell receptor beta chains were sequenced from one sample in a study of CD8+CD57+ T cells in acquired aplastic anemia. For sequencing, patients were chosen who had shown expansion of CD8+CD57+ cells by flow cytometry. Genomic DNA provided the template from which TCR beta VDJ and CDR3 profiles were obtained. TCRdb re-called the reads through MiXCR, storing one row per CDR3 protein. The sample yields more than 200,000 distinct CDR3 sequences, about half seen once. Sample: sorted CD4+, CD8+, or CD8+CD57+ T cells (not recorded which) from PBMCs. The receptors stem from a human donor with aplastic anemia.

The gene calls are TRBV2 and TRBJ1-2; D uncertain. The CDR3 loop spans 13 amino acids. V lost 3 bases, J lost 3 bases, and 8 bases lay in between. The germline gives CDR1 SNHLY, CDR2 FYNNEI. This CDR3 is CASSDEGYYGYTF. The CDR3 DNA reads as TGTGCCAGCAGTGATGAGGGTTACTATGGCTACACCTTC.

This chain joins TRBV2 and TRBJ2-7; a weak D match, TRBD2 (8 bases). Trimming removed 8 bases at V and 7 bases at J, with 15 bases between. Germline loops: CDR1 SNHLY, CDR2 FYNNEI. The CDR3 runs 12 residues. The CDR3 spells CASREGALEQYF. In nucleotides, the CDR3 is TGTGCCAGCCGGGAGGGGGCGCTGGAGCAGTACTTC.

This clonotype was seen only a few times. The chain has TRBV3-1 and TRBJ2-1; D gene ambiguous. Per the germline V gene, CDR1 is LGHDT and CDR2 is YNNKEL (reference sequence). V lost 1 base and J lost 7, with 8 bases in between. The CDR3 is 13 amino acids. As DNA, the CDR3 is TGTGCCAGCAGCCAAGCGTATGGGAATGAGCAGTTCTTC. The encoded protein is CASSQAYGNEQFF.

The gene calls are TRBV14 and TRBJ1-5; 9 positions agree with TRBD1. Looked up from germline, CDR1 is SGHDN and CDR2 is FVKESK. The CDR3 consists of 16 residues. After removal of 4 bases from V and 11 bases from J, the junction contained 15 bases not matched to a gene. In nucleotides, the CDR3 is TGTGCCAGCAGCCGTTCCGTTGGGGGACAGGGACGGACCCAGCATTTT. It translates to CASSRSVGGQGRTQHF. The full variable domain, its missing parts supplied by reference TRBV14 and TRBJ1-5, is EAGVTQFPSHSVIEKGQTVTLRCDPISGHDNLYWYRRVMGKEIKFLLHFVKESKQDESGMPNNRFLAERTGGTYSTLKVQPAELEDSGVYFCASSRSVGGQGRTQHFGDGTRLSIL.

The chain combines TRBV9 with TRBJ2-1, with D tentatively TRBD1 (5 bases). Germline loops: CDR1 SGDLS, CDR2 YYNGEE. Deletions cut 3 bases from V and 6 bases from J, with 13 bases between. This CDR3 spans 14 amino acids. DNA for the CDR3: TGTGCCAGCAGCGAGGCCATAGGGGTCAATGAGCAGTTCTTC. It translates to CASSEAIGVNEQFF.